Listed below are T cell receptor beta chains from one sample, sequenced in a study of blood T cell repertoires in COVID-19. Measured with immunoSEQ multiplex PCR; TCRdb has only the in-frame clones, and not every one. The profile shows about 110,000 clones, 81% of them singletons. The sample comprised peripheral blood. Every receptor here comes from a man older than 75 with acute or convalescent COVID-19. Each CDR3 is given with its conserved first and last residue. A D gene is named only where the DNA matches it firmly. Expanded clones are given a class, and other clones once, few, many or no size at all.

v_gene	d_gene	j_gene	abundance	CDR3nt	CDR3aa
TRBV3-1/TRBV3-2	TRBD1	TRBJ2-7	.	TGTGCCAGCAGCCCTATACCCGGGACAGGGGCCTACGAGCAGTACTTC	CASSPIPGTGAYEQYF
TRBV5-1	TRBD2	TRBJ2-1	many	TGCGCCAGCAGCTTCGGACTAGCGGGATCCAATGAGCAGTTCTTC	CASSFGLAGSNEQFF
TRBV9	.	TRBJ2-3	.	TGTGCCAGCAGCGTAGCGGGAAGGACAGATACGCAGTATTTT	CASSVAGRTDTQYF
TRBV2	.	TRBJ2-1	.	TGTGCCAACGCCCCCGCGGGATACAATGAGCAGTTCTTC	CANAPAGYNEQFF
TRBV19	.	TRBJ1-1	.	TGTGCCAGTAGTATGCAGGGTGGCCGTAGGAACACTGAAGCTTTCTTT	CASSMQGGRRNTEAFF
TRBV24-1	.	TRBJ1-1	.	TGTGCCGTTCGTCGACAGGTGAACACTGAAGCTTTCTTT	CAVRRQVNTEAFF
TRBV10-3	TRBD1	TRBJ1-2	.	TGTGCCATCACCAAGGTACAGGGGAACTATGGCTACACCTTC	CAITKVQGNYGYTF
TRBV18	TRBD1	TRBJ1-2	few	TGTGCCAGCTCACCAAGGACAGGGAACCTCTATGGCTACACCTTC	CASSPRTGNLYGYTF
TRBV28	.	TRBJ2-7	.	TGTGCCAGCAGAAACAGGGTCTCCTACGAGCAGTACTTC	CASRNRVSYEQYF
TRBV3-1/TRBV3-2	TRBD2	TRBJ2-1	.	TGTGCCAGCAGCAGAGCGGGAGCAACCTACAATGAGCAGTTCTTC	CASSRAGATYNEQFF
TRBV15	TRBD1	TRBJ2-1	.	TGTGCCACCAGCCCAAGACAGGGATCCTACAATGAGCAGTTCTTC	CATSPRQGSYNEQFF
TRBV18	.	TRBJ1-4	.	TGTGCCAGCTCACCAAACAGGTCTAATGAAAAACTGTTTTTT	CASSPNRSNEKLFF
TRBV18	.	TRBJ1-1	.	TGTGCCAGCTCACGGACTGAGAACACTGAAGCTTTCTTT	CASSRTENTEAFF
TRBV11-3	.	TRBJ1-3	few	TGTGCCTCTTCGGGAGGGCCGGAAAACACCATATATTTT	CASSGGPENTIYF
TRBV29-1	TRBD1	TRBJ1-3	.	TGCAGCACACAGGGGGGGTCCAACTCTGGAAACACCATATATTTT	CSTQGGSNSGNTIYF
TRBV6-5	TRBD1	TRBJ2-1	.	TGTGCCAGCAGTTACCTCCGGGACAGGGGCAATGAGCAGTTCTTC	CASSYLRDRGNEQFF
TRBV5-1	.	TRBJ1-4	.	TGCGCCAGCAGCTCCACGGGTTTTGAGAATGAAAAACTGTTTTTT	CASSSTGFENEKLFF
TRBV28	.	TRBJ2-1	few	TGTGCCAGCAGTTCCCAGGGATTCCAACAGTTCTTC	CASSSQGFQQFF
TRBV12-3/TRBV12-4	.	TRBJ1-1	.	TGTGCCAGCAGCCCAGGGTGGGAGGCTGAAGCTTTCTTT	CASSPGWEAEAFF
TRBV7-9	TRBD1	TRBJ1-1	.	TGTGCCAGCAGCTCCGACAGGGGAGGGAACACTGAAGCTTTCTTT	CASSSDRGGNTEAFF
TRBV30	TRBD2	TRBJ2-3	.	TGTGCCTGGGAGGCTAGCGGGAGTTTGAATACGCAGTATTTT	CAWEASGSLNTQYF
TRBV5-1	TRBD1	TRBJ1-6	.	TGCGCCAGCAGCTTGCAGGGGGGAAATAATTCACCCCTCCACTTT	CASSLQGGNNSPLHF
TRBV19	TRBD2	TRBJ2-3	.	TGTGCCAGTAAGGAGACTAGCGGGAGGGCCGGGGCAGATACGCAGTATTTT	CASKETSGRAGADTQYF
TRBV20-1	.	TRBJ2-3	.	TGCAGTGCTAGAGAAACAACTACGCAGTATTTT	CSARETTTQYF
TRBV7-8	.	TRBJ1-1	.	TGTGCCAGCAGCTTAGTGTGGGGGGGCACTGAAGCTTTCTTT	CASSLVWGGTEAFF
TRBV7-2	.	TRBJ1-5	.	TGTGCCAGCAGCCTTCAAACAGGGAATCAGCCCCAGCATTTT	CASSLQTGNQPQHF
TRBV7-9	TRBD1	TRBJ1-4	.	TGTGCCAGCAGCTCGCCGGACAGGGGAAGGAGCGAAAAACTGTTTTTT	CASSSPDRGRSEKLFF
TRBV6-5	.	TRBJ1-4	.	TGTGCCAGCAGTAAGACGGGAGGACTTAATGAAAAACTGTTTTTT	CASSKTGGLNEKLFF
TRBV21-1	.	TRBJ2-7	.	TGTGCCAGCAGAGATACTAACGGCGGACTCGCCTACGAGCAGTACTTC	CASRDTNGGLAYEQYF
TRBV20-1	.	TRBJ1-4	many	TGCAGTGCTAGAGATCTATCGAAACTGTTTTTT	CSARDLSKLFF
TRBV19	TRBD2	TRBJ2-1	few	TGTGCCAGTAGTATAGGACTAGCGGGAGCTACCTACAATGAGCAGTTCTTC	CASSIGLAGATYNEQFF
TRBV14	TRBD2	TRBJ2-1	.	TGTGCCAGCAGCCACTCGGGACTAGCGGTCTCCTACAATGAGCAGTTCTTC	CASSHSGLAVSYNEQFF
TRBV7-9	TRBD1	TRBJ1-4	.	TGTGCCAGCAGCTTAGCGACAGGGCTTAATGAAAAACTGTTTTTT	CASSLATGLNEKLFF
TRBV18	.	TRBJ2-7	.	TGTGCCAGCTCACCATCTCAGGGAAACTTTAACGAGCAGTACTTC	CASSPSQGNFNEQYF
TRBV29-1	.	TRBJ1-5	.	TGCAGCGTTGCGGTAGGGGGTGGCCAGCCCCAGCATTTT	CSVAVGGGQPQHF
TRBV5-8	.	TRBJ1-1	.	TGTGCCAGCAGCTCGAGACAGGTTACAGCTTTCTTT	CASSSRQVTAFF
TRBV5-1	.	TRBJ1-1	.	TGCGCCAGCAGCTTGGATGCGGATACTGAAGCTTTCTTT	CASSLDADTEAFF
TRBV7-2	.	TRBJ1-6	.	TGTGCCAGCACCCCCACGAGGGAATCACCCCTCCACTTT	CASTPTRESPLHF
TRBV4-3	TRBD1	TRBJ2-7	.	TGCGCCAGCAGCCGGGACAGGGGCAGGTACGAGCAGTACTTC	CASSRDRGRYEQYF
TRBV18	TRBD1	TRBJ1-6	few	TGTGCCAGCTCACCATCAGGACAGGGGGGGAATTCACCCCTCCACTTT	CASSPSGQGGNSPLHF
TRBV7-2	.	TRBJ2-1	.	TGTGCCAGCAGCTTAAGCTTGAGCGTCTCCTACAATGAGCAGTTCTTC	CASSLSLSVSYNEQFF
TRBV5-1	.	TRBJ2-1	.	TGCGCCAGCAGCTTAGGCGGGACCTCCTACAATGAGCAGTTCTTC	CASSLGGTSYNEQFF
TRBV15	.	TRBJ2-5	.	TGTGCCACCAGCAGAGATCTTCGGGAGACCCAGTACTTC	CATSRDLRETQYF
TRBV10-3	.	TRBJ1-6	.	TGTGCCATCGGGCAGGTTGATTCACCCCTCCACTTT	CAIGQVDSPLHF
TRBV10-3	.	TRBJ1-4	.	TGTGCCATCAGTGCATCAGGGGCAACTAATGAAAAACTGTTTTTT	CAISASGATNEKLFF
TRBV6-2/TRBV6-3	.	TRBJ2-7	.	TGTGCCAGCAGTTGGGGAGCGTTCGAGCAGTACTTC	CASSWGAFEQYF
TRBV19	TRBD1	TRBJ2-7	.	TGTGCCAGTAGCTCCGGGACAGGGAGCCACGAGCAGTACTTC	CASSSGTGSHEQYF
TRBV19	.	TRBJ2-7	.	TGTGCCAGTAGCCCCCGGGTCGGAGGCCCCTACGAGCAGTACTTC	CASSPRVGGPYEQYF
TRBV19	TRBD2	TRBJ2-3	once	TGTGCCAGTAGTCACCCAGGGGCGGGAGGGCTGACAGATACGCAGTATTTT	CASSHPGAGGLTDTQYF
TRBV18	.	TRBJ1-1	.	TGTGCCAGCTCAGCTGACAGGAACACTGAAGCTTTCTTT	CASSADRNTEAFF
TRBV19	TRBD1	TRBJ2-7	.	TGTGCCAGTAGTGGGACAGGGGGCGACGAGCAGTACTTC	CASSGTGGDEQYF
TRBV29-1	TRBD1	TRBJ2-7	.	TGCAGCGCCGGGACAGGCACCTACGAGCAGTACTTC	CSAGTGTYEQYF
TRBV7-2	.	TRBJ1-5	.	TGTGCCAGCAGCTCAGGGTCCTCTGGAGGGGATCAGCCCCAGCATTTT	CASSSGSSGGDQPQHF